The rows below give T cell receptor beta chains drawn from one sample of a study of cytomegalovirus exposure and HLA in healthy donors. The protocol was immunoSEQ multiplex PCR, while the TCRdb copy is restricted to in-frame clones and leaves out a portion. The repertoire holds about 210,000 clones, with about 81% as singletons. Sequenced sample: PBMCs. The receptors were gathered from a man in his forties in good health and CMV-seropositive. Each CDR3 is given with its conserved first and last residue. A D gene is named only where the DNA matches it firmly. The size field is filled for only some rows; it gives once, few, many or a size class.

D	size	J	V	CDR3	DNA
-	-	TRBJ1-1	TRBV9	CASSVEGQGTEAFF	TGTGCCAGCAGCGTAGAGGGCCAGGGCACTGAAGCTTTCTTT
TRBD2	-	TRBJ2-5	TRBV5-1	CASREAGRSGETQYF	TGCGCCAGCAGAGAAGCGGGAAGGTCAGGAGAGACCCAGTACTTC
-	-	TRBJ2-6	TRBV9	CASSVGEGRSGANVLTF	TGTGCCAGCAGCGTAGGGGAAGGGAGATCTGGGGCCAACGTCCTGACTTTC
TRBD2	-	TRBJ2-7	TRBV27	CASTPLQASGIYEQYF	TGTGCCAGCACCCCTCTCCAGGCTAGCGGGATCTACGAGCAGTACTTC
TRBD1	-	TRBJ1-5	TRBV7-9	CASSLGQNQPQHF	TGTGCCAGCAGCTTGGGACAGAATCAGCCCCAGCATTTT
TRBD2	-	TRBJ2-3	TRBV7-8	CASIHQAGTSGTDTQYF	TGTGCCAGCATCCACCAGGCCGGGACTAGCGGCACAGATACGCAGTATTTT
-	-	TRBJ2-1	TRBV2	CASSETGRGEQFF	TGTGCCAGCAGTGAAACAGGGAGGGGTGAGCAGTTCTTC
TRBD2	-	TRBJ2-1	TRBV25-1	CASSLAGGPGEQFF	TGTGCCAGCAGCCTAGCGGGAGGTCCAGGGGAGCAGTTCTTC
-	-	TRBJ2-7	TRBV29-1	CSVQGGSVDEQYF	TGCAGCGTCCAAGGAGGGAGCGTCGACGAACAGTACTTC
TRBD1	-	TRBJ2-7	TRBV7-9	CASSLLGQGAEEQYF	TGTGCCAGCAGCTTACTTGGACAGGGGGCGGAAGAGCAGTACTTC
-	-	TRBJ2-1	TRBV12-5	CASGLVLGSLTEQFF	TGTGCTAGTGGTTTGGTACTAGGCAGCCTAACAGAGCAGTTCTTC
TRBD1	-	TRBJ2-7	TRBV5-6	CASSPDRGTKKQYF	TGTGCCAGCAGCCCGGACAGGGGGACTAAAAAGCAGTACTTC
-	-	TRBJ2-1	TRBV9	CASQLGASSYNEQFF	TGTGCCAGTCAATTGGGCGCCAGCTCCTACAATGAGCAGTTCTTC
TRBD2	-	TRBJ2-2	TRBV27	CASSSAPSGRAGELFF	TGTGCCAGCAGTTCGGCCCCTAGCGGGAGGGCCGGGGAGCTGTTTTTT
TRBD2	-	TRBJ2-7	TRBV18	CASSLRTSGNIPYEQYF	TGTGCCAGCTCACTTAGGACTAGCGGGAATATCCCCTACGAGCAGTACTTC
-	-	TRBJ1-5	TRBV7-9	CASLTGEPQHF	TGTGCCAGCTTAACGGGTGAGCCCCAGCATTTT
TRBD1	-	TRBJ1-1	TRBV10-3	CAISESGTGVNTEAFF	TGTGCCATCAGTGAGTCTGGGACAGGAGTGAACACTGAAGCTTTCTTT
TRBD2	-	TRBJ2-3	TRBV5-1	CASRTSGGDTQYF	TGCGCCAGCAGGACTAGCGGGGGAGATACGCAGTATTTT
-	-	TRBJ2-5	TRBV28	CASSLSYSLWTQYF	TGTGCCAGCAGTTTATCTTACTCCCTATGGACCCAGTACTTC
-	-	TRBJ2-5	TRBV6-5	CASSYSWERETQYF	TGTGCCAGCAGTTACTCTTGGGAGCGAGAGACCCAGTACTTC
-	few	TRBJ1-1	TRBV4-1	CASSQPLRGLNTEAFF	TGCGCCAGCAGCCAACCCTTAAGAGGATTGAACACTGAAGCTTTCTTT
-	-	TRBJ1-1	TRBV5-5	CASSLDTQNTEAFF	TGTGCCAGCAGCTTGGACACCCAGAACACTGAAGCTTTCTTT
-	-	TRBJ2-2	TRBV6-6	CASSYDPKGGELFF	TGTGCCAGCAGTTACGATCCGAAGGGGGGGGAGCTGTTTTTT
-	-	TRBJ1-5	TRBV30	CAWSDFGRLPQHF	TGTGCCTGGAGCGACTTTGGAAGGCTGCCCCAGCATTTT
TRBD1	few	TRBJ2-7	TRBV7-9	CASSQTGTASYEQYF	TGTGCCAGCAGTCAAACCGGGACAGCGTCCTACGAGCAGTACTTC
TRBD2	-	TRBJ2-3	TRBV30	CAWKKGLAATDTQYF	TGTGCCTGGAAAAAGGGACTAGCGGCCACAGATACGCAGTATTTT
-	once	TRBJ1-3	TRBV5-1	CASSLGGSAAWSSGNTIYF	TGCGCCAGCAGCTTGGGCGGGTCCGCGGCCTGGAGCTCTGGAAACACCATATATTTT
-	-	TRBJ2-3	TRBV27	CASRKLAETQYF	TGTGCCAGCAGGAAACTAGCTGAGACGCAGTATTTT
TRBD1	-	TRBJ2-3	TRBV7-3	CASSLNRDSYTQYF	TGTGCCAGCAGCCTTAACCGGGACAGCTATACGCAGTATTTT
TRBD1	-	TRBJ1-1	TRBV10-3	CAISGTGAEAFF	TGTGCCATCAGCGGGACAGGGGCTGAAGCTTTCTTT
TRBD1	-	TRBJ2-7	TRBV2	CATAQSGTGLYEQYF	TGTGCCACCGCCCAATCCGGGACAGGGCTCTACGAGCAGTACTTC
TRBD1	-	TRBJ2-3	TRBV6-1	CASSGFSPPDRYTDTQYF	TGTGCCAGCAGTGGTTTTTCCCCGCCGGACAGGTACACAGATACGCAGTATTTT
TRBD1	-	TRBJ1-2	TRBV5-4	CASRYGQAAYTF	TGTGCCAGCAGATACGGACAGGCCGCTTACACCTTC
-	-	TRBJ1-5	TRBV19	CASSIRDSNQPQHF	TGTGCCAGTAGTATACGGGATAGCAATCAGCCCCAGCATTTT
-	-	TRBJ1-3	TRBV14	CASSQDYRNTIYF	TGTGCCAGCAGCCAAGATTACAGAAACACCATATATTTT
-	few	TRBJ2-3	TRBV30	CAWTGALTDTQYF	TGTGCTTGGACTGGGGCCCTCACAGATACGCAGTATTTT
-	-	TRBJ2-1	TRBV4-2	CATTITGGEQFF	TGTGCCACCACGATCACCGGGGGTGAGCAGTTCTTC
-	-	TRBJ1-1	TRBV27	CASSLERPIFLNTEAFF	TGTGCCAGCAGTTTAGAGAGGCCTATTTTTCTGAACACTGAAGCTTTCTTT
-	once	TRBJ1-5	TRBV19	CASSIKRGQNSNQPQHF	TGTGCCAGTAGTATCAAAAGAGGACAAAATAGCAATCAGCCCCAGCATTTT
TRBD1	-	TRBJ2-7	TRBV6-5	CASSYSRDSSFYEQYF	TGTGCCAGCAGTTACTCGAGGGACAGTTCTTTTTACGAGCAGTACTTC
-	-	TRBJ2-3	TRBV7-6	CASSPPPASAGTDTQYF	TGTGCCAGCAGCCCACCCCCGGCTAGCGCGGGCACAGATACGCAGTATTTT
TRBD2	-	TRBJ2-5	TRBV18	CASSPPKGGSFGETQYF	TGTGCCAGCTCACCGCCGAAAGGCGGGAGTTTCGGGGAGACCCAGTACTTC
TRBD1	-	TRBJ1-3	TRBV6-1	CASSEWGTGISGNTIYF	TGTGCCAGCAGTGAGTGGGGGACAGGGATCTCTGGAAACACCATATATTTT
TRBD2	-	TRBJ2-1	TRBV7-9	CASSPLAGGKSEQFF	TGTGCCAGCAGCCCTTTAGCGGGAGGGAAAAGTGAGCAGTTCTTC
TRBD2	-	TRBJ2-7	TRBV30	CACAGGGNSYEQYF	TGTGCCTGTGCGGGGGGGGGAAATTCCTACGAGCAGTACTTC